The TCR beta chain described here comes from a study of T cell responses to AZD1222 COVID-19 vaccine (dated by TCRdb to the early 2020s). At the level of the whole study: Because spike-specific TCR depth and breadth did not differ between the two schedules, AZD1222 recipients who got a second dose at roughly 4 weeks were pooled with those who got a second dose at roughly 12 weeks. A total of 233 trial participants underwent TCR sequencing, of whom nearly 210 received two doses of AZD1222 and 26 received two doses of the MenACWY control vaccine. Trial participants were enrolled by age into 18-55, 56-69 and 70-plus year subgroups, with 148, 28 and 57 TCR-sequenced participants respectively.

For this clone: The antigen this receptor binds is unknown. Per-base qualities were not stored, and no clone one base away is much larger. This sample also contains other DNA sequences that code for the same CDR3.

The CDR3 regions of human TCRbeta chains were analyzed by immunosequencing. Processing in the source paper ran as follows. Repertoire TCRs were matched against a reference library of SARS-CoV-2-specific TCRs generated with the MIRA antigen-specificity platform. Breadth was defined as the fraction of unique TCRs that were SARS-CoV-2-associated. Depth was defined as the fraction of total T cells that were SARS-CoV-2-associated. Each spike-specific TCR was assigned to its reactive spike region and to a CD4 or CD8 class using the MIRA data. Log10-transformed breadth and depth values were compared by one-way ANOVA with Sidak's multiple comparisons tests. This immuneACCESS table, as held by TCRdb, lists in-frame sequences with V and J called but not all clones. Of the missing ones, under half trace to an unresolved V gene in checked studies; the others have no known cause. V and J calls and clone size are copied from that table; D and trimming were computed from the DNA. The sample records approximately 140,000 clones, approximately 90% of which are singletons. The top ten constitute around 5% of the sample.

The paper as a whole reports these results and caveats: In the small 56-69-year group, the increase in depth fell short of significance, most likely because of low power. Only five to seven AZD1222 recipients were SARS-CoV-2 seropositive at baseline, limiting conclusions about previously exposed vaccinees. Most participants were white British and females outnumbered males, and the authors suggested that clonal diversity may have been underestimated. No day 14 peak-response samples were available, so repertoires were characterized only after the peak T cell response. A significant rise in spike-specific TCR breadth and depth was observed after two AZD1222 doses relative to day 0 and relative to MenACWY recipients. Vaccine-associated CD4 TCRs spanned the whole spike protein, with dominant responses in regions 160-218 and 743-854. Reportedly, close to half of the unique spike-specific TCRs recognized epitopes lying outside the regions that are mutated in the B.1.351 and B.1.1.7 variants.

The sample's time point, from its label and the paper: baseline before first vaccination. The vaccinee samples were drawn from two UK trials, COV001 and COV002, one of which was a single-blind randomized controlled phase 2/3 trial testing AZD1222 (ChAdOx1 nCoV-19) in healthy adults. Trial participant PBMC samples were collected at day 0 and day 28 after the second dose for TCRbeta chain sequencing. V and J lose 2 bases and 8 bases, and a span of 3 bases separates them. CDR1 is given as MDHEN and CDR2 as SYDVKM, both from the germline V gene. The CDR3, cysteine through phenylalanine, is 11 amino acids long. Only the CDR3 region is kept as DNA, spanning 33 bases read in frame from base 1.

This specimen was peripheral blood, taken on day 0 of AZD1222 vaccination. Rearrangement joined TRBV28 to TRBJ1-4; the D gene lacks a confident call. This sequence originates from an adult in good health. CDR3 sequence: CASSLREKLFF. The sequenced DNA: TGTGCCAGCAGTTTACGGGAAAAACTGTTTTTT.